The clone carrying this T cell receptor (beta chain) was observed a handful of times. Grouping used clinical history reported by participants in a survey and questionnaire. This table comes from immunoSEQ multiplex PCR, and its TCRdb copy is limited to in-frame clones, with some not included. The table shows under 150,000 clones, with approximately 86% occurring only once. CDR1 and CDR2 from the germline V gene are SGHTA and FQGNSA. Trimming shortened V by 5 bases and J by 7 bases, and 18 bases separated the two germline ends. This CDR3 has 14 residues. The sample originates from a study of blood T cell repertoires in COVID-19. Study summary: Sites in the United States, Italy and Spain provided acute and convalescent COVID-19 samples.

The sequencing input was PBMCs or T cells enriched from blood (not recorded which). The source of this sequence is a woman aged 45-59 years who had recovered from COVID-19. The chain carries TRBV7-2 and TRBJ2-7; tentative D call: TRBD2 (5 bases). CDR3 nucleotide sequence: TGTGCCAGCAGCCCAGGACTGGCGAGGAGGGAGCAGTACTTC. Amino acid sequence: CASSPGLARREQYF.